These 15 T cell receptor beta chains originate from one sample sequenced in a study (dated by TCRdb to between 2021 and 2024). The method behind the library was the immunoSEQ multiplex PCR assay. Imported from immuneACCESS, the table was reduced by TCRdb to in-frame sequences with V and J called. These copies leave out some clones; in studies compared against another copy, an unresolved V gene accounts for under half, and the cause of the remainder is not known. This sample holds about 68,000 clones; around 93% were observed only once. The biggest ten clones account for less than 4.5% of the sample. Sequencing input: PBMCs. These receptors were obtained from a man aged 35-49 years with rheumatoid arthritis.

This rearrangement joins TRBV10-2 to TRBJ1-1, with 7 bases matching TRBD1. The CDR3 has 17 residues. Germline V gene lookup returns CDR1 WSHSY and CDR2 SAAADI. The V segment lost 2 bases and the J segment 0 bases; nucleotides outside the gene matches: 9. Here the CDR3 DNA reads TGCGCCAGCAGTGAGGGACAGGTCAAGCCTGTGAACACTGAAGCTTTCTTT. This sequence encodes CASSEGQVKPVNTEAFF.

The chain has TRBV3-1 (or the pseudogene TRBV3-2) and TRBJ1-6; D call uncertain. The CDR3 is 15 amino acids. Germline V CDR1 and CDR2: LGHDT, YNNKEL (reference sequence). Trimming cost V 0 bases and J 7 bases, with 10 bases left between them. In DNA, the CDR3 is TGTGCCAGCAGCCAAGAGATCCAGGTGAATTCACCCCTCCACTTT. Amino acid sequence: CASSQEIQVNSPLHF.

The chain employs TRBV10-3 and TRBJ2-3; D is possibly TRBD2 (7 bases). Deletions cut 2 bases from V and 2 bases from J, with 14 bases between. The V gene's germline CDR1 is ENHRY and CDR2 SYGVKD. The CDR3 length is 16 residues. DNA for the CDR3: TGTGCCATCAGTGAGGGAGGGGGGGGAAACACAGATACGCAGTATTTT. It translates to CAISEGGGGNTDTQYF.

This clone was observed once. The V call is TRBV7-9, the J call TRBJ2-7, with 7 bases identical to TRBD1. Germline V gene sequence: CDR1 SEHNR, CDR2 FQNEAQ (reference sequence). Trimming at V came to 5 bases and at J to 1 base, leaving 8 bases not matched to a gene. The CDR3 contains 15 residues. As DNA, the CDR3 is TGTGCCAGCAGCCCCCAGCCGGGACAGTCCTACGAGCAGTACTTC. Residues: CASSPQPGQSYEQYF.

The gene calls are TRBV11-3 and TRBJ2-1; TRBD2 matches at 12 bases. CDR3 length equals 16 residues. Germline CDR1 and CDR2: SGHNT and YENEEA. V was pared by 4 bases and J by 3 bases, with 4 bases of the junction left unmatched. The CDR3 sequence: CASSSSGRGNYNEQFF. The CDR3, as DNA: TGTGCCAGCAGCTCTAGCGGGAGGGGAAACTACAATGAGCAGTTCTTC.

This chain joins TRBV7-2 and TRBJ1-5; D is unclear. This CDR3 contains 12 residues. Trimming cost V 2 bases and J 3 bases, with 2 bases left between them. Looked up from germline, CDR1 is SGHTA and CDR2 is FQGNSA. This chain's CDR3 is CASSLPNQPQHF. The CDR3 DNA is TGTGCCAGCAGCTTACCCAATCAGCCCCAGCATTTT.

The rearrangement links TRBV12-3 or TRBV12-4 to TRBJ1-1; D uncertain. The V and J ends lost 2 bases and 6 bases respectively, with 10 bases between them. The CDR3 runs 13 residues. Here the CDR3 reads CASSLRPVSEAFF. In DNA, the CDR3 is TGTGCCAGCAGTTTAAGGCCCGTCTCTGAAGCTTTCTTT.

The V call is TRBV25-1, the J call TRBJ2-7; D is ambiguous. Germline V gene data show CDR1 as MGHDK and CDR2 as SYGVNS. This CDR3 is built from 12 residues. Trimming took off 3 bases at V and 4 bases at J, with 7 bases between the two ends. The CDR3 bases are TGTGCCAGCAGTGACCATGGGTACGAGCAGTACTTC. Its protein product is CASSDHGYEQYF.

The V call is TRBV9, the J call TRBJ2-7; 7 bases align to TRBD2. The CDR3 spans 14 residues. Losses at the gene ends were 0 bases for V and 3 bases for J; bases not matched to a gene: 3. Germline CDR1 is SGDLS and CDR2 is YYNGEE. CDR3 DNA sequence: TGTGCCAGCAGCGTAGGGGAGGGCTTCTACGAGCAGTACTTC. It specifies CASSVGEGFYEQYF.

This chain joins TRBV28 and TRBJ2-1, with 10 bases fitting TRBD1. Per germline, CDR1 MDHEN and CDR2 SYDVKM. The CDR3 spans 15 residues. Unmatched junction bases numbered 5, after V lost 7 bases and J lost 2 bases. The DNA of the CDR3 is TGTGCCAGCAATCGACAGGGGGCAGCCTACAATGAGCAGTTCTTC. This codes for CASNRQGAAYNEQFF.

This chain uses TRBV28 with TRBJ2-1, with 10 bases matching TRBD2. CDR3 size: 17 residues. Losses at the gene ends were 5 bases for V and 4 bases for J; bases not matched to a gene: 11. CDR1 MDHEN and CDR2 SYDVKM come from the germline V gene. CDR3 nucleotides: TGTGCCAGCAGTCCCACTCGACTAGCGGGTACTTACAATGAGCAGTTCTTC. Translation gives CASSPTRLAGTYNEQFF.

This chain connects TRBV9 to TRBJ2-2, with no clear D. From germline, CDR1 is SGDLS and CDR2 YYNGEE. V lost 0 bases and J 5 bases, leaving 8 bases between the germline ends. This CDR3 is 14 amino acids long. This CDR3 reads CASSVAVGTGELFF. In DNA, the CDR3 is TGTGCCAGCAGCGTAGCGGTGGGGACCGGGGAGCTGTTTTTT.

This chain links TRBV5-1 with TRBJ1-1; D remains unclear. This CDR3 spans 12 amino acids. The V gene lost 4 bases and the J gene lost 1 base, with 5 bases spanning the gap. Germline lookup yields CDR1 SGHRS and CDR2 YFSETQ. The CDR3 is CASSPENTEAFF. CDR3 nucleotides: TGCGCCAGCAGCCCCGAGAACACTGAAGCTTTCTTT.

The chain employs TRBV9 and TRBJ1-3; 7 nucleotides agree with TRBD1. The CDR3 is made up of 15 amino acids. CDR1 SGDLS and CDR2 YYNGEE come from the germline V gene. V gave up 3 bases and J gave up 8 bases; unmatched junction bases: 11. The CDR3 protein is CASSAETGIIDTIYF. The CDR3 DNA reads TGTGCCAGCAGCGCAGAGACAGGGATTATAGACACCATATATTTT.

As DNA, the CDR3 is TGTGCCAGCAGCTTAGCGGGACGGGCCGTAAATACGCAGTATTTT. It specifies CASSLAGRAVNTQYF. V and J are TRBV7-2 and TRBJ2-3; D is perhaps TRBD1 or TRBD2 (5 bases each). V was pared by 0 bases and J by 7 bases, with 14 bases between. Germline V gives CDR1 SGHTA, CDR2 FQGNSA. CDR3 length equals 15 residues.